This TCR beta chain was sequenced during a study of blood T cell repertoires in COVID-19 (dated by TCRdb to 2020 to 2021). For the study in its entirety: The collaborator samples originated in the United States, Italy and Spain and spanned the acute and convalescent phases of COVID-19. Where available, HLA class I and class II types were obtained from metadata supplied by the sample provider rather than from assay-based typing. The prospective study material was composed of cDNA or gDNA derived from T cells, B-cell-depleted T cells, or PBMCs. The repertoires were made available in a free public database intended to serve as a resource for research on the immune response to SARS-CoV-2. The dataset comprised deeply sampled blood TCRbeta repertoires from subjects exposed to, actively infected with, or recovered from COVID-19. Samples came from the ongoing ImmuneRACE study (first 160 participants) plus 1,254 subjects from 6 global collaborators. Nearly every sample came with metadata listing a de-identified subject ID, COVID-19 status, age in years and sex. Beyond this particular receptor, the publication reports: Clinical and demographic metadata were provided uncurated, with the amount varying by source and participant.

This clone turned up a few times. Its cognate antigen has yet to be identified. It has no much larger one-base neighbor in the sample; base qualities were not kept. A second Seattle source provided samples from volunteer blood donors who had recovered from COVID-19. Collaborating institutions collected whole blood in K2EDTA tubes following their own protocols. For TCRbeta analysis, collaborators shipped samples as frozen whole blood, isolated PBMCs, or DNA extracted from either of those sample types. CDR3 length: 15 amino acids, cysteine to phenylalanine. Only the CDR3 region is kept as DNA, spanning 45 bases read in frame from base 1. The germline V gene yields KGHSH for CDR1 and LQKENI for CDR2. At the junction V is shortened by 2 bases and J by 2 bases, with 12 bases in between. TCRbeta CDR3 regions were amplified from genomic DNA using the immunoSEQ Assay, a bias-controlled multiplex PCR. As for the original processing: Nucleated cell counts per sample were estimated from amplification of reference gene primers within the assay. To quantify the absolute abundance of each unique TCRbeta CDR3 rearrangement, sequence reads were collapsed and filtered. Productive Simpson clonality was computed per sample as the square root of Simpson's diversity index over productive rearrangements. TCRdb obtained this table from immuneACCESS and retained in-frame rearrangements with V and J assigned. These tables miss some clones; where compared with another copy, unresolved V genes account for less than half of the shortfall, and the remainder is unexplained. From that table come the V and J calls and clone size; the DNA was used to work out D and trimming. For this sample there are a few hundred thousand clones; about nine tenths appear just once. The ten largest clones capture approximately 7% of the sample.

Sample: peripheral blood. The clonotype was recovered from a woman aged 25 to 45 who had recovered from COVID-19. The rearranged segments are TRBV18 and TRBJ1-1, and the D gene may be TRBD1, 5 bases matching. The CDR3 protein: CASSPYLRANTEAFF. The DNA sequence follows: TGTGCCAGCTCACCATACCTCAGGGCCAACACTGAAGCTTTCTTT.